This T cell receptor (beta chain) was sequenced in a study of radiation and T cells in renal cell carcinoma (dated by TCRdb to the early 2020s). With regard to the full study: The samples were obtained from a clinical trial, where primary renal cell carcinomas were treated with 15 Gy stereotactic body radiation therapy and then removed by nephrectomy 4 weeks afterward. A total of 53 samples underwent TCR beta sequencing, made up of some 26 tumors and about 27 peripheral blood samples. A total of 4,016,671 unique CDR3 nucleotide sequences, encoding 2.5 million to 3 million unique CDR3 amino acid sequences, were found across all 55 or so samples.

Following the manufacturer's recommendations, the immunoSEQ kit was used to generate TCR beta libraries from genomic DNA. For library preparation, a first multiplex PCR was performed with proprietary primers, followed by a second PCR in which unique barcodes were added, and bead cleanups were performed after each round. A positive control reaction and a negative control reaction, both provided in the kit, were run with every batch of samples. The final libraries were assessed on an Agilent 4200 TapeStation D1000 ScreenTape, pooled by volume, and quantified by qPCR. Sequencing ran on an Illumina NextSeq500 with a MidOutput 150-cycle cartridge, using 156 Read1 and 15 Index1 cycles with kit custom primers. The pooled library was loaded at roughly 0.96 pM, with an approximately 21% PhiX control spiked in. Concerning the study's data processing: Vendor-processed data were analyzed in R, with a clonotype defined as all T cells sharing the same CDR3 nucleotide sequence. For clone abundance analyses, frequencies were normalized to the 10,000 most abundant clones in each sample. Before analysis, public T cell clones were removed, and these numbered fewer than six per sample on average. Tumor-enriched clonotypes and baseline blood-enriched clonotypes were defined as those with an abundance difference of at least 32-fold between compartments. A beta-binomial differential abundance model was applied to find clonotypes that expanded or contracted between blood time points. Tumor-blood repertoire similarity was measured with the Baroni-Urbani and Buser coefficient, and groups were compared using two-tailed Wilcoxon tests in R. Here the immuneACCESS table is served through TCRdb, limited to in-frame sequences with V and J called. Missing clones are a known gap in these copies; in checked studies unresolved V genes cover under half, and the rest lacks a known reason. From that table come the V and J calls and clone size; the DNA was used to work out D and trimming. Across this sample there are some 50,000 clones, with approximately 83% seen only once. About 31% of the sample belongs to the ten largest clones.

What this sample's time point label stands for: baseline pretreatment blood. The treatment or condition label for this specimen denotes: 15 Gy SBRT to primary tumor, nephrectomy 4 weeks later. To follow tumor-enriched clonotypes, peripheral blood was collected serially from radiation-treated patients at baseline and again at 2 weeks and 4 weeks after SBRT. Every patient's renal cell carcinoma showed clear cell pathology. The QIAamp DNA Blood Mini Kit (Qiagen) was used to prepare genomic DNA for TCR sequencing. The analyses included only samples that passed all quality control checks. CDR1 MNHEY and CDR2 SVGAGI are derived from the germline V gene. V is reduced by 6 bases and J by 2 bases, leaving a spacing of 14 bases between them. Measured from the cysteine to the phenylalanine, the CDR3 is 14 residues long. CDR3 DNA is the only sequence kept; it has 42 bases, read in frame from the first base. A note on this clone: Its antigen is not yet known. Base qualities are not at hand, and no much larger clone is one base apart.

What the research found in general, with its limitations: Because no pretreatment tumor biopsies were available, whether clonotypes were present in the tumor at baseline could not be determined. In blood, the top tumor clonotypes increased from baseline to 2 weeks after radiation and then shrank by 4 weeks, which suggests a temporary expansion of tumor-resident clones. With a single-armed trial design, the study had no way to address how radiation dose or scheduling affects the TCR repertoire. Changes in the blood repertoire were not tracked past 4 weeks after treatment.

The V and J segments used are TRBV6-5 and TRBJ2-7; no D segment can be confidently identified. The sequence was obtained from a woman aged 70-85 years with renal cell carcinoma. The sample in question was blood, obtained from a patient whose treatment included radiotherapy and nephrectomy. The CDR3: CASSPSAGPYEQYF. The sequenced DNA is TGTGCCAGCAGCCCTTCGGCTGGGCCCTACGAGCAGTACTTC.